This T cell receptor (beta chain) was profiled in a study of blood T cell repertoires in COVID-19. Overall study context: Italy, Spain and the United States were the sources of the convalescent and acute COVID-19 samples. The cDNA or gDNA used as material had been derived from T cells, B-cell-depleted T cells, or PBMCs.

Profiled with immunoSEQ multiplex PCR; TCRdb holds only in-frame clones, not every one. The sample lists about 150,000 clones, approximately 86% occurring once. The Seattle patients, enrolled during active infection, were followed longitudinally. The V gene's germline CDR1 is MDHEN and CDR2 SYDVKM. CDR3 length equals 18 residues. The J segment lost 7 bases and the V segment lost 6 bases, leaving 15 bases of the junction unmatched. The sample comprised peripheral blood. This TCR was sampled from a man in his fifties or sixties with COVID-19, enrolled during active disease. This chain joins TRBV28 and TRBJ1-6, with TRBD1 matching over 10 bases. The CDR3 reads CASRRRDRGPRVNSPLHF. The CDR3 DNA is TGTGCCAGCAGACGCCGGGACAGGGGCCCTCGGGTGAATTCACCCCTCCACTTT.